Given below is one T cell receptor (beta chain) in context. No cognate antigen has been identified for it. Per-nucleotide qualities are absent, and no much larger clonotype sits a single base away. Between the V and J ends, shortened by 7 bases and 1 base respectively, the junction contains 14 bases. The CDR3 runs 15 amino acids, cysteine and phenylalanine included. Here the CDR3 DNA is all that survives: 45 bases in frame from base 1. Looking up the germline V gene (reference sequence) yields CDR1 LNHDA and CDR2 SQIVND. Each collaborating institution followed its own protocols to collect whole blood in K2EDTA tubes. Collaborator samples were shipped for TCRbeta analysis as frozen whole blood, isolated PBMCs, or DNA extracted from either sample type. TCRbeta CDR3 regions were amplified from genomic DNA using the immunoSEQ Assay, a bias-controlled multiplex PCR. Processing in the source paper ran as follows. Nucleated cell counts per sample were estimated from amplification of reference gene primers within the assay. To quantify the absolute abundance of each unique TCRbeta CDR3 rearrangement, sequence reads were collapsed and filtered. For each sample, productive Simpson clonality was calculated as the square root of Simpson's diversity index over productive rearrangements. TCRdb took over this immuneACCESS table, retaining in-frame rearrangements with V and J assigned. Such tables are incomplete; in checked studies, under half of the missing clones stem from an unresolved V gene, and the remainder is unexplained. That table is the source of V, J and clone size, and D and trimming were worked out from the DNA. In all, the sample holds more than 120,000 clones, and roughly 87% of those were seen once. The top ten constitute around 0.91% of the sample.

The source of the sample is a study of blood T cell repertoires in COVID-19 (dated by TCRdb to the early 2020s). Looking at the study overall: Samples covering the acute and convalescent phases of COVID-19 were provided by collaborators in the United States, Italy and Spain. The material from the prospective study consisted of cDNA or gDNA derived from T cells, B-cell-depleted T cells, or PBMCs. The dataset comprised deeply sampled blood TCRbeta repertoires from subjects exposed to, actively infected with, or recovered from COVID-19. The repertoires were released in a freely available public database meant as a resource for research on the immune response to SARS-CoV-2. The samples were drawn from the first 160 participants of the ongoing ImmuneRACE study and from over 950 subjects provided by 6 global collaborators. The sample metadata nearly always contained a de-identified subject ID, COVID-19 status, age in years and sex. Where available, HLA class I and class II types were obtained from metadata supplied by the sample provider rather than from assay-based typing.

What the work shows at the level of the full study, not this receptor alone: The amount of clinical and demographic metadata varied by source and participant and was provided uncurated.

Sequencing was performed on peripheral blood. This sequence was found in a woman aged 50 to 65 with acute or convalescent COVID-19. This chain joins TRBV19 to TRBJ1-5, with the D segment identity uncertain. CDR3 loop: CASIFNQASNQPQHF. The DNA reads as follows: TGTGCCAGTATTTTTAACCAGGCCAGCAATCAGCCCCAGCATTTT.